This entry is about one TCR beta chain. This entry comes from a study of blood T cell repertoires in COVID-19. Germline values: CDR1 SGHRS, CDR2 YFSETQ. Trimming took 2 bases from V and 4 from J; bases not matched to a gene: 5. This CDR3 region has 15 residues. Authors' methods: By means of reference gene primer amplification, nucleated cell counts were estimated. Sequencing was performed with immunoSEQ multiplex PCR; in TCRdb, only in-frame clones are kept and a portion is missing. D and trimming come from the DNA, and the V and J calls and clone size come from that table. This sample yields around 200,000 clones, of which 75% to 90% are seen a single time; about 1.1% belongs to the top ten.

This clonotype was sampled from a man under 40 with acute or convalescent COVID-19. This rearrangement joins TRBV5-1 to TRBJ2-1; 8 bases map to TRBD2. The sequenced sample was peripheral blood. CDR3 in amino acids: CASSLFQRGYNEQFF. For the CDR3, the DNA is TGCGCCAGCAGCTTATTCCAGCGGGGGTACAATGAGCAGTTCTTC.